This entry lists 3 T cell receptor beta chains sequenced from one sample in a study of blood T cell repertoires in COVID-19. Data came from immunoSEQ multiplex PCR; TCRdb stores just in-frame clones and leaves some out. The sample includes some 190,000 clones, roughly 79% of them seen just once. Sequenced sample: peripheral blood. The receptors originated from a woman in her forties with COVID-19, enrolled during active disease.

The chain joins TRBV23-1 to TRBJ1-6; a possible D gene is TRBD1 (5 bases). TRBV23-1 is labeled an ORF, and its function is uncertain. The CDR3 is 15 amino acids. V shed 8 bases and J shed 9 bases, with 20 bases lying between them. The CDR3: CASPHPRDLGSPLHF. CDR3 bases: TGCGCCAGCCCGCACCCCCGGGACTTAGGTTCACCCCTCCACTTT.

The V and J genes are TRBV6-4 and TRBJ2-3; 7 positions match TRBD1. Trimming at V came to 4 bases and at J to 6 bases, leaving 13 bases not matched to a gene. This CDR3 contains 16 residues. Germline CDR1 and CDR2: MRHNA and SNTAGT. CDR3 sequence (DNA): TGTGCCAGCAGTGTCTCGGGCTTAGGGGGCGAGGATACGCAGTATTTT. Protein product: CASSVSGLGGEDTQYF.

Written as DNA, the CDR3 is TGTGCCAGCCGTCGGACTAATGAAAAACTGTTTTTT. Translation: CASRRTNEKLFF. This chain joins TRBV14 and TRBJ1-4; the D is unclear. The germline V gene encodes CDR1 SGHDN and CDR2 FVKESK. This CDR3 has 12 residues. V dropped 8 bases and J dropped 2 bases, with 6 bases sitting between them.